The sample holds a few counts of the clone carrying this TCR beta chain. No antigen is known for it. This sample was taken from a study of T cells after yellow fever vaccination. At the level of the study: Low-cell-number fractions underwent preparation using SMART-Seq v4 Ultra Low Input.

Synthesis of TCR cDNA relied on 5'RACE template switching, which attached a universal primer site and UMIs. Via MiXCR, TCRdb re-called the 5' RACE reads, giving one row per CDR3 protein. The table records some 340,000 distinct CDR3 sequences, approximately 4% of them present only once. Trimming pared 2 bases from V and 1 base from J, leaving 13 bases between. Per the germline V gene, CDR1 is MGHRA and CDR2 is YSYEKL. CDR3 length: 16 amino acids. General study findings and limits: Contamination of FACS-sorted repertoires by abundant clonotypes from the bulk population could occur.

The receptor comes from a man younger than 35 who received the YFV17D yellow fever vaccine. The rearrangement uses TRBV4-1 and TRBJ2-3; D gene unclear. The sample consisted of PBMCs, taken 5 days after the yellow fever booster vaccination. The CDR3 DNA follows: TGCGCCAGCAGCCAACGCTCGGGCCTAGGCACAGATACGCAGTATTTT. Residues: CASSQRSGLGTDTQYF.